These 23 T cell receptor beta chains were sequenced from one sample in a study of cytomegalovirus exposure and HLA in healthy donors. Assay used: immunoSEQ multiplex PCR; TCRdb lists only in-frame clones, some missing. This sample has roughly 280,000 clones, with about 86% found just once. Sequenced: PBMCs. These receptors all come from a woman between 18 and 30 years old in good health and CMV-seronegative.

The CDR3 sequence: CASSRRDRNTEAFF. CDR3 coding DNA: TGTGCCAGCAGCCGTAGGGACAGGAACACTGAAGCTTTCTTT. The rearrangement links TRBV9 to TRBJ1-1; 7 bases fit TRBD1. CDR3 size: 14 residues. Germline V gene sequence: CDR1 SGDLS, CDR2 YYNGEE. V was clipped by 4 bases and J by 1 base; unmatched bases: 4.

The rearrangement uses TRBV19 and TRBJ1-5, with a tentative D call TRBD1 (5 bases). Trimming pared 3 bases from V and 3 bases from J, leaving 9 bases between. From germline, CDR1 is LNHDA and CDR2 SQIVND (reference sequence). The CDR3 contains 14 residues. CDR3 nucleotide sequence: TGTGCCAGTAGTATGACAGTTGACAATCAGCCCCAGCATTTT. Translated: CASSMTVDNQPQHF.

V usage is TRBV9 and J usage is TRBJ1-1, with unresolved D. The CDR3 is 15 residues long. The V end lost 3 bases, the J end lost 1 base, and 13 bases lay between the germline ends. Germline V gene lookup returns CDR1 SGDLS and CDR2 YYNGEE. CDR3 nucleotides: TGTGCCAGCAGCGACCCCGGGAGCCCGAACACTGAAGCTTTCTTT. It specifies CASSDPGSPNTEAFF. The full variable domain, its missing parts supplied by reference TRBV9 and TRBJ1-1, is DSGVTQTPKHLITATGQRVTLRCSPRSGDLSVYWYQQSLDQGLQFLIQYYNGEERAKGNILERFSAQQFPDLHSELNLSSLELGDSALYFCASSDPGSPNTEAFFGQGTRLTVV.

This clone was observed a few times. The J gene is TRBJ2-2, the V gene TRBV10-1; 9 nucleotides match TRBD2. CDR1 is WNHNN, CDR2 SYGVQD, per germline (reference sequence). The CDR3 consists of 16 residues. J lost 4 bases, V lost 6 bases, and 9 bases had no gene match. As DNA, the CDR3 is TGCGCCAGCAGCGACACACTAGCGGGCCCCACCGGGGAGCTGTTTTTT. Translating gives CASSDTLAGPTGELFF.

The chain joins TRBV27 to TRBJ2-2, with TRBD2 identical over 15 bases. Germline V gene data show CDR1 as MNHEY and CDR2 as SMNVEV (reference sequence). With V trimmed by 3 bases and J by 7 bases, 6 bases remained unmatched. The CDR3 is made up of 17 amino acids. CDR3 sequence reads: CASSFAGLAGGNGELFF. CDR3 nucleotides: TGTGCCAGCAGTTTCGCGGGACTAGCGGGAGGAAACGGGGAGCTGTTTTTT.

The chain couples TRBV7-9 to TRBJ1-1; D is possibly TRBD1 (5 bases). Germline lookup yields CDR1 SEHNR and CDR2 FQNEAQ (reference sequence). CDR3 length: 14 amino acids. The V end was cut by 5 bases, the J end by 6 bases, with 16 bases between. The CDR3 region is CASSPSGGSPEAFF. Here the CDR3 DNA reads TGTGCCAGCAGCCCATCGGGGGGATCGCCTGAAGCTTTCTTT.

J is TRBJ2-7 and V is TRBV27, with a tentative D call TRBD2 (5 bases). Germline-derived CDR1 and CDR2 are MNHEY and SMNVEV (reference sequence). Between the trimmed V and J ends, which lost 0 bases and 4 bases, there was a span of 16 bases. There are 16 residues in the CDR3. This CDR3 reads CASSLSLLVHPYEQYF. CDR3 nucleotide sequence: TGTGCCAGCAGTTTATCGCTACTAGTTCACCCATACGAGCAGTACTTC.

This clone was seen only once. The chain uses TRBV6-5 and TRBJ1-1; 9 bases are a match to TRBD1. The ends lost 2 bases at V and 5 bases at J; junction bases unmatched: 6. CDR1 and CDR2 from the germline V gene are MNHEY and SVGAGI. The CDR3 is 15 residues long. The CDR3, as DNA: TGTGCCAGCAGTTACCAAACAGGGGGCAGGACTGAAGCTTTCTTT. It codes for CASSYQTGGRTEAFF.

The CDR3 DNA sequence: TGCGCCAGCATCCTGGACAGGAGCACAGATACGCAGTATTTT. Protein product: CASILDRSTDTQYF. The chain carries TRBV5-1 and TRBJ2-3, with TRBD1 matching over 7 bases. Germline V gives CDR1 SGHRS, CDR2 YFSETQ. This CDR3 has 14 amino acids. With V trimmed by 6 bases and J by 0 bases, 4 bases remained unmatched.

This clone was seen more than once but under ten times. The rearrangement joins TRBV7-9 to TRBJ2-7, with D unclear. Trimming left V 5 bases short and J 7 bases short, with 9 bases between. CDR1 and CDR2 from the germline V gene are SEHNR and FQNEAQ (reference sequence). This CDR3 is 11 amino acids long. The CDR3 loop is CASSDSLEQYF. CDR3 nucleotides: TGTGCCAGCAGCGATAGTCTTGAGCAGTACTTC. Supplemented by reference TRBV7-9 and TRBJ2-7, the full variable domain reads DTGVSQNPRHKITKRGQNVTFRCDPISEHNRLYWYRQTLGQGPEFLTYFQNEAQLEKSRLLSDRFSAERPKGSFSTLEIQRTEQGDSAMYLCASSDSLEQYFGPGTRLTVT.

The chain links TRBV9 to TRBJ2-5, with TRBD2 matching over 7 bases. Germline CDR1 is SGDLS and CDR2 is YYNGEE. This CDR3 contains 16 residues. The J segment lost 5 bases and the V segment lost 0 bases, leaving 10 bases of the junction unmatched. CDR3 DNA sequence: TGTGCCAGCAGCGTAGCTACCGTTGGGGGAGGGGAGACCCAGTACTTC. Amino acid sequence: CASSVATVGGGETQYF.

V usage is TRBV14 and J usage is TRBJ1-4; 8 nucleotides align to TRBD1. Germline trimming cut 4 bases from V and 6 bases from J; bases unmatched to any gene: 10. The CDR3 consists of 16 residues. Germline V lookup: CDR1 SGHDN, CDR2 FVKESK. The CDR3 is CASSPDRGSLHEKLFF. In nucleotides, the CDR3 is TGTGCCAGCAGCCCTGACAGGGGAAGCCTCCATGAAAAACTGTTTTTT. Full variable domain (outside the CDR3, taken from reference TRBV14 and TRBJ1-4): EAGVTQFPSHSVIEKGQTVTLRCDPISGHDNLYWYRRVMGKEIKFLLHFVKESKQDESGMPNNRFLAERTGGTYSTLKVQPAELEDSGVYFCASSPDRGSLHEKLFFGSGTQLSVL.

The chain is built from TRBV30 and TRBJ1-2, with D maybe TRBD1 (5 bases). The germline V and J ends were trimmed by 2 bases and 8 bases, with 18 bases remaining between them. Germline V CDR1 and CDR2: GTSNPN, SVGIG (reference sequence). This CDR3 contains 14 residues. The CDR3: CAWSSGQGGFGYTF. The CDR3 region has the DNA TGTGCCTGGAGTAGCGGTCAGGGAGGGTTCGGCTACACCTTC.

The V call is TRBV6-5, the J call TRBJ1-2; perhaps TRBD1 as D (6 bases). The germline V and J ends were trimmed by 6 bases and 2 bases, with 13 bases remaining between them. The CDR3 runs to 14 residues. Germline V lookup: CDR1 MNHEY, CDR2 SVGAGI. For the CDR3, the DNA is TGTGCCAGCAGCGACCGGACAGCAAACTATGGCTACACCTTC. The encoded protein is CASSDRTANYGYTF.

The chain combines TRBV7-2 with TRBJ1-4, with TRBD1 identical over 10 bases. Germline values: CDR1 SGHTA, CDR2 FQGNSA. Losses at the gene ends were 4 bases for V and 5 bases for J; bases not matched to a gene: 1. This CDR3 region has 14 residues. As DNA, the CDR3 is TGTGCCAGCAGCTCGGGACAGGGGAATGAAAAACTGTTTTTT. Translating it yields CASSSGQGNEKLFF.

The chain's CDR3 is CASSRLAGGSGEQYF. The DNA of the CDR3 is TGCGCCAGCAGCCGTTTAGCGGGGGGGAGTGGAGAGCAGTACTTC. J is TRBJ2-7 and V is TRBV4-3; 11 bases are shared with TRBD2. Per germline, CDR1 LGHNA and CDR2 YSLEER. The CDR3 extends over 15 amino acids. After removal of 4 bases from V and 7 bases from J, the junction contained 9 bases not matched to a gene.

This chain uses TRBV11-2 with TRBJ2-5, with D perhaps matching TRBD2 (5 bases). Germline V gene data show CDR1 as SGHAT and CDR2 as FQNNGV. The ends were cut back, 0 bases at V and 7 bases at J, with 15 bases in the middle. This CDR3 has 15 amino acids. The chain's CDR3 is CASSLEVVTRGTQYF. DNA for the CDR3: TGTGCCAGCAGCTTAGAAGTGGTAACCCGGGGGACCCAGTACTTC. The full variable domain, rest sourced from reference TRBV11-2 and TRBJ2-5, is EAGVAQSPRYKIIEKRQSVAFWCNPISGHATLYWYQQILGQGPKLLIQFQNNGVVDDSQLPKDRFSAERLKGVDSTLKIQPAKLEDSAVYLCASSLEVVTRGTQYFGPGTRLLVL.

The chain links TRBV6-5 to TRBJ1-5; D not resolved. The CDR3 is 14 residues long. Germline V gives CDR1 MNHEY, CDR2 SVGAGI. V was cut by 2 bases and J by 9 bases, with 14 bases left in between. CDR3 sequence: CASSYKPAQRPQHF. CDR3 nucleotides: TGTGCCAGCAGTTACAAGCCCGCGCAACGGCCCCAGCATTTT.

Ten or more counts support this clone. The rearrangement uses TRBV7-6 and TRBJ2-7, with D possibly TRBD1 on 5 matching bases. CDR3 length: 13 amino acids. The germline V and J ends were trimmed by 5 bases and 2 bases, with 10 bases remaining between them. CDR1 SGHVS and CDR2 FNYEAQ come from the germline V gene. The CDR3 is CASSLLGAYEQYF. The DNA for the CDR3 is TGTGCCAGCAGCCTGCTAGGGGCCTACGAGCAGTACTTC.

This sequence joins TRBV18 and TRBJ2-7; no clear D. Trimming took off 3 bases at V and 2 bases at J, with 8 bases between the two ends. CDR1 is KGHSH, CDR2 LQKENI, per germline. The CDR3 runs 13 residues. DNA of the CDR3: TGTGCCAGCTCACCGGCACTAACCTACGAGCAGTACTTC. Translation: CASSPALTYEQYF.

This clone was counted once. The rearrangement uses TRBV9 and TRBJ2-5, with 7 bases aligning to TRBD2. The CDR3 covers 13 residues. V lost 5 bases to trimming and J lost 2 bases; unmatched junction nucleotides: 3. Per germline, CDR1 SGDLS and CDR2 YYNGEE. The CDR3 is CASSRGGQETQYF. The CDR3 nucleotides are TGTGCCAGCAGTAGGGGAGGGCAAGAGACCCAGTACTTC.

The chain has TRBV19 and TRBJ1-2; D uncertain. The CDR3 covers 13 residues. Germline CDR1 is LNHDA and CDR2 is SQIVND (reference sequence). Deletions cut 1 base from V and 6 bases from J, with 9 bases between. Written as DNA, the CDR3 is TGTGCCAGTAGTATAGTGCCGGGAGATGGCTACACCTTC. Protein: CASSIVPGDGYTF. Using reference TRBV19 and TRBJ1-2 for the parts outside the CDR3, the full variable domain is DGGITQSPKYLFRKEGQNVTLSCEQNLNHDAMYWYRQDPGQGLRLIYYSQIVNDFQKGDIAEGYSVSREKKESFPLTVTSAQKNPTAFYLCASSIVPGDGYTFGSGTRLTVV.

This clone was seen a few times. The gene calls are TRBV19 and TRBJ1-3; D remains ambiguous. The CDR3 sequence is 14 residues long. Trimming took 10 bases from V and 0 from J, leaving 13 bases between them. Germline V CDR1 and CDR2: LNHDA, SQIVND (reference sequence). CDR3 nucleotides: TGTGCCACCGGAGGGTTCCACTCTGGAAACACCATATATTTT. Its translation: CATGGFHSGNTIYF.